The rows below give T cell receptor beta chains drawn from one sample of a study of cytomegalovirus exposure and HLA in healthy donors. Method: immunoSEQ multiplex PCR; TCRdb's copy keeps in-frame clones and lacks some. The table has 150,000 to 200,000 clones, roughly 80% seen once. Sequencing input: PBMCs. The origin of the receptors is a man aged 25 to 45 in good health and CMV-seropositive. CDR3s include the opening cysteine and the closing phenylalanine or tryptophan. Fields, in order: J gene, V gene, clone size, CDR3 protein. Only part of the rows carry a size: once, few, many, or a class if the clone is expanded.

j_call: TRBJ1-1
v_call: TRBV7-3
clone_size: few
cdr3_aa: CASSLADRNTEAFF

j_call: TRBJ2-2
v_call: TRBV7-2
clone_size: NA
cdr3_aa: CASSLDSGGNTGELFF

j_call: TRBJ2-1
v_call: TRBV9
clone_size: NA
cdr3_aa: CASSVQGSSYNEQFF

j_call: TRBJ2-3
v_call: TRBV4-1
clone_size: NA
cdr3_aa: CASSTGTISTDTQYF

j_call: TRBJ2-7
v_call: TRBV29-1
clone_size: NA
cdr3_aa: CSVDRGVGYEQYF

j_call: TRBJ1-1
v_call: TRBV27
clone_size: NA
cdr3_aa: CASSPRQMNTEAFF

j_call: TRBJ2-3
v_call: TRBV5-1
clone_size: NA
cdr3_aa: CASSLGQDTQYF

j_call: TRBJ2-3
v_call: TRBV7-2
clone_size: NA
cdr3_aa: CASSLLGGGGDTQYF

j_call: TRBJ1-2
v_call: TRBV19
clone_size: NA
cdr3_aa: CASRTRQGAYGYTF

j_call: TRBJ1-4
v_call: TRBV18
clone_size: NA
cdr3_aa: CASSPPRGTNEKLFF

j_call: TRBJ1-2
v_call: TRBV13
clone_size: NA
cdr3_aa: CASSLVKTGSVGYTF

j_call: TRBJ2-1
v_call: TRBV2
clone_size: NA
cdr3_aa: CASSVLGLSLVEQFF

j_call: TRBJ1-5
v_call: TRBV7-9
clone_size: NA
cdr3_aa: CASSRTGAGRVNQPQHF

j_call: TRBJ2-7
v_call: TRBV4-1
clone_size: NA
cdr3_aa: CASSQTDSESYEQYF

j_call: TRBJ2-3
v_call: TRBV7-3
clone_size: once
cdr3_aa: CASSLRDKKDTQYF

j_call: TRBJ1-2
v_call: TRBV5-4
clone_size: NA
cdr3_aa: CASSLAGDSFNGYTF

j_call: TRBJ2-2
v_call: TRBV6-6
clone_size: NA
cdr3_aa: CASSYRTGDTGELFF

j_call: TRBJ1-2
v_call: TRBV6-1
clone_size: once
cdr3_aa: CASMGTGHGYTF

j_call: TRBJ2-3
v_call: TRBV9
clone_size: NA
cdr3_aa: CASSSRDRGIPDTQYF

j_call: TRBJ2-1
v_call: TRBV7-9
clone_size: NA
cdr3_aa: CASSSSGGAGEQFF

j_call: TRBJ1-2
v_call: TRBV6-5
clone_size: NA
cdr3_aa: CASSYADRDYGYTF

j_call: TRBJ1-2
v_call: TRBV27
clone_size: NA
cdr3_aa: CASSPRGTVYGYTF